The 30 T cell receptor beta chains given below trace back to one sample, sequenced in a study of cytomegalovirus exposure and HLA in healthy donors. PCR primers comprised 60 Vbeta and 13 Jbeta primers. The assay was immunoSEQ multiplex PCR, and TCRdb's table has in-frame clones only and misses some. The profile shows about 120,000 clones, around 78% of them singletons. The sample consisted of PBMCs. The origin of the receptors is a man aged 18 to 29 in good health and CMV-seropositive.

The rearrangement joins TRBV19 to TRBJ1-2; no definite D call. The CDR3 covers 15 residues. V shed 5 bases and J shed 0 bases, with 13 bases lying between them. Germline V gene data show CDR1 as LNHDA and CDR2 as SQIVND (reference sequence). The chain's CDR3 is CASSPDGRTNYGYTF. In DNA, the CDR3 is TGTGCCAGTAGTCCAGATGGGAGGACTAACTATGGCTACACCTTC.

This chain uses TRBV10-3 with TRBJ1-2; a weak D match, TRBD1 (5 bases). V was trimmed by 4 bases and J by 8 bases, leaving 8 bases between them. Germline-derived CDR1 and CDR2 are ENHRY and SYGVKD. This CDR3 region has 11 residues. The CDR3 loop reads CAISVGAGYTF. The CDR3, as DNA: TGTGCCATCAGTGTTGGGGCGGGCTACACCTTC.

The chain employs TRBV7-9 and TRBJ2-1; the match to TRBD1 covers 7 bases. The CDR3 sequence is 14 residues long. Trimming took 1 base from V and 8 from J; bases not matched to a gene: 5. CDR1 and CDR2 from the germline V gene are SEHNR and FQNEAQ (reference sequence). The CDR3 spells CASSLEDRDDEQFF. The CDR3 DNA reads as TGTGCCAGCAGCTTAGAAGACAGGGACGATGAGCAGTTCTTC.

The CDR3 DNA reads as TGCAGCGTTGATGGGGTCAGGGGAGACCTAACCTACGAGCAGTACTTC. Translated, it gives CSVDGVRGDLTYEQYF. The genes are TRBV29-1 and TRBJ2-7; maybe TRBD1 (6 bases). Trimming removed 3 bases from V and 2 bases from J, with 20 bases in between. The germline gives CDR1 SQVTM, CDR2 ANQGSEA. The CDR3 sequence is 16 residues long.

The rearrangement joins TRBV9 to TRBJ2-6, with 9 bases aligning to TRBD1. V trimming: 7 bases; J trimming: 2 bases; junction bases outside the gene matches: 7. CDR3 length: 16 amino acids. Germline V gives CDR1 SGDLS, CDR2 YYNGEE. CDR3 sequence reads: CASGGQGVPGANVLTF. In DNA, the CDR3 is TGTGCCAGCGGGGGACAGGGTGTGCCTGGGGCCAACGTCCTGACTTTC.

The gene calls are TRBV6-4 and TRBJ2-1; TRBD2 matches at 8 bases. With 0 bases clipped from V and 7 bases from J, the junction kept 8 bases outside the gene matches. Germline values: CDR1 MRHNA, CDR2 SNTAGT. CDR3 length: 16 residues. In DNA form, the CDR3 reads TGTGCCAGCAGTGACTCGAATGCGGGGGGATGGAATGAGCAGTTCTTC. Protein product: CASSDSNAGGWNEQFF.

This chain connects TRBV1 to TRBJ1-2. TRBV1 is termed a pseudogene. CDR3 length: 12 amino acids. This CDR3 is CTSSQGEPGLGF. CDR3 nucleotide sequence: TGCACCAGCAGCCAAGGAGAGCCGGGTCTAGGCTTC.

J is TRBJ2-1 and V is TRBV6-6, with TRBD2 as a possible D gene (5 bases). Trimming pared 8 bases from V and 8 bases from J, leaving 10 bases between. The CDR3 is made up of 11 amino acids. CDR1 MNHNY and CDR2 SVGAGI come from the germline V gene (reference sequence). The CDR3 protein is CASRGFDEQFF. CDR3 in DNA: TGTGCCAGCCGGGGATTTGATGAGCAGTTCTTC.

The V gene is TRBV19, the J gene TRBJ2-4; the D gene is possibly TRBD1 (6 bases). The V end lost 6 bases, the J end lost 5 bases, and 17 bases lay between the germline ends. Germline V lookup: CDR1 LNHDA, CDR2 SQIVND (reference sequence). The CDR3 extends over 15 amino acids. Here the CDR3 DNA reads TGTGCCAGTAGCAAAACAGGGATTGGAGAAAACATTCAGTACTTC. This codes for CASSKTGIGENIQYF.

This clone was recorded once. The chain carries TRBV27 and TRBJ1-5; D unclear. Germline V gene sequence: CDR1 MNHEY, CDR2 SMNVEV (reference sequence). V gave up 3 bases and J gave up 5 bases, with 8 bases separating them. The CDR3 is 13 amino acids. In DNA, the CDR3 is TGTGCCAGCAGTTTGTCCGGGTATCAGCCCCAGCATTTT. It is translated as CASSLSGYQPQHF.

V is TRBV6-1 and J is TRBJ1-2; D unresolved. Between the trimmed V and J ends, which lost 2 bases and 6 bases, there was a span of 7 bases. The CDR3 contains 12 residues. Per the germline V gene, CDR1 is MNHNS and CDR2 is SASEGT. The CDR3: CASSEYRDGYTF. The CDR3, as DNA: TGTGCCAGCAGTGAATATAGAGATGGCTACACCTTC.

V and J are TRBV27 and TRBJ1-2, with 9 bases matching TRBD1. The germline V gene encodes CDR1 MNHEY and CDR2 SMNVEV (reference sequence). CDR3 length: 17 amino acids. Losses at the gene ends were 3 bases for V and 4 bases for J; bases not matched to a gene: 12. The CDR3 nucleotides read TGTGCCAGCAGTTTCAATTCCGGGACAGGGAGTGGCTATGGCTACACCTTC. It encodes CASSFNSGTGSGYGYTF.

Remarks on this clone: Other DNA sequences within the sample encode an identical CDR3. V is TRBV5-1 and J is TRBJ1-6; a weak D match, TRBD1 (6 bases). The germline V gene encodes CDR1 SGHRS and CDR2 YFSETQ. Trimming cost V 0 bases and J 7 bases, with 11 bases left between them. This CDR3 has 15 amino acids. The CDR3 DNA reads as TGCGCCAGCAGCTTGGAGGGGGGGACGAATTCACCCCTCCACTTT. Residues: CASSLEGGTNSPLHF.

The CDR3 DNA follows: TGTGCCAGCAGCCCGACGGGGAAGGAAGAGACCCAGTACTTC. It encodes CASSPTGKEETQYF. The gene calls are TRBV14 and TRBJ2-5; D may be TRBD2 (5 bases). V lost 4 bases and J lost 3, with 12 bases in between. In germline, CDR1 is SGHDN, CDR2 FVKESK. The CDR3 contains 14 residues. Filled out from reference TRBV14 and TRBJ2-5, the complete variable domain reads EAGVTQFPSHSVIEKGQTVTLRCDPISGHDNLYWYRRVMGKEIKFLLHFVKESKQDESGMPNNRFLAERTGGTYSTLKVQPAELEDSGVYFCASSPTGKEETQYFGPGTRLLVL.

This chain links TRBV6-5 with TRBJ2-3, with D maybe TRBD1 (5 bases). This CDR3 region has 15 residues. The V end lost 2 bases, the J end lost 2 bases, and 11 bases lay between the germline ends. Germline loops: CDR1 MNHEY, CDR2 SVGAGI. The CDR3 DNA reads as TGTGCCAGCAGTTACACAGGCCCAAACACAGATACGCAGTATTTT. Translated, it gives CASSYTGPNTDTQYF.

This chain's CDR3 is CASSVGGTSGGNEQFF. Written as DNA, the CDR3 is TGTGCCAGCAGCGTAGGTGGAACTAGCGGGGGCAATGAGCAGTTCTTC. V is TRBV9 and J is TRBJ2-1; 11 bases map to TRBD2. The germline CDR1 and CDR2 sequences are SGDLS and YYNGEE. Trimming at V came to 0 bases and at J to 6 bases, leaving 5 bases not matched to a gene. This CDR3 has 16 amino acids.

The rearrangement joins TRBV9 to TRBJ1-2; D gene unclear. Germline V gene lookup returns CDR1 SGDLS and CDR2 YYNGEE. The V gene lost 6 bases and the J gene lost 0 bases, with 9 bases spanning the gap. This CDR3 contains 13 residues. CDR3 DNA: TGTGCCAGCACCGGAGCATCTAACTATGGCTACACCTTC. Protein product: CASTGASNYGYTF.

The J gene is TRBJ2-5, the V gene TRBV5-4, with 8 bases matching TRBD2. V dropped 7 bases and J dropped 4; count of bases not matched to a gene: 15. CDR1 SGHNT and CDR2 YYREEE come from the germline V gene (reference sequence). This CDR3 is 16 amino acids long. The CDR3 DNA is TGTGCCAGCTTCCATACGGGGGGGGGTGTTGGAGAGACCCAGTACTTC. Its protein product is CASFHTGGGVGETQYF.

The V and J genes are TRBV6-5 and TRBJ1-2; 9 nucleotides match TRBD1. The CDR3 spans 13 residues. The germline V gene has CDR1 MNHEY and CDR2 SVGAGI. V lost 2 bases, J lost 8 bases, and 3 bases stayed unmatched. The CDR3 is CASSYRTGVGYTF. The CDR3 nucleotides read TGTGCCAGCAGTTACAGGACAGGGGTCGGCTACACCTTC.

The rearrangement uses TRBV28 and TRBJ2-7; 10 bases are a match to TRBD1. From germline, CDR1 is MDHEN and CDR2 SYDVKM. V was clipped by 3 bases and J by 4 bases; unmatched bases: 6. The CDR3 has 15 amino acids. The CDR3 DNA reads as TGTGCCAGCAGTTTTTACTGGACAGGGGGGTACGAGCAGTACTTC. Translating gives CASSFYWTGGYEQYF. Full variable domain (remainder filled in from reference TRBV28 and TRBJ2-7): DVKVTQSSRYLVKRTGEKVFLECVQDMDHENMFWYRQDPGLGLRLIYFSYDVKMKEKGDIPEGYSVSREKKERFSLILESASTNQTSMYLCASSFYWTGGYEQYFGPGTRLTVT.

The chain employs TRBV5-1 and TRBJ2-7; TRBD1 matches 7 bases. The ends lost 6 bases at V and 2 bases at J; junction bases unmatched: 5. There are 13 residues in the CDR3. CDR1 is SGHRS and CDR2 is YFSETQ in the germline V gene. CDR3: CASTAGGPYEQYF. The DNA of the CDR3 is TGCGCCAGCACCGCAGGGGGTCCCTACGAGCAGTACTTC.

This clone has just a few counts. This chain uses TRBV5-1 with TRBJ1-5; D perhaps matches TRBD1 (5 bases). Germline CDR1 reads SGHRS; CDR2 reads YFSETQ. The length of the CDR3 is 15 residues. V gave up 1 base and J gave up 0 bases, with 8 bases separating them. The CDR3 loop reads CASSLQGDSNQPQHF. CDR3 DNA: TGCGCCAGCAGCTTGCAGGGCGATAGCAATCAGCCCCAGCATTTT.

This clone was seen just once. This chain uses TRBV6-6 with TRBJ1-1; D gene ambiguous. The V end was cut by 4 bases, the J end by 1 base, with 4 bases between. Germline CDR1 MNHNY, CDR2 SVGAGI (reference sequence). The CDR3 has 12 amino acids. This CDR3 is CASSFQNTEAFF. In DNA form, the CDR3 reads TGTGCCAGCAGTTTCCAGAACACTGAAGCTTTCTTT.

J is TRBJ2-5 and V is TRBV7-9, with 13 positions matching TRBD2. The germline gives CDR1 SEHNR, CDR2 FQNEAQ (reference sequence). With 5 bases clipped from V and 5 bases from J, the junction kept 11 bases outside the gene matches. The CDR3 has 17 amino acids. In DNA form, the CDR3 reads TGTGCCAGCAGCCTTCCCACTAGCGGGGGGGTCGGGGAGACCCAGTACTTC. Translating it yields CASSLPTSGGVGETQYF.

The rearrangement joins TRBV30 to TRBJ2-7; TRBD1 matches at 8 bases. V trimming: 2 bases; J trimming: 7 bases; junction bases outside the gene matches: 7. Germline V lookup: CDR1 GTSNPN, CDR2 SVGIG (reference sequence). The CDR3 runs to 13 residues. As DNA, the CDR3 is TGTGCCTGGAGTAGTGACAGGGGACGAGAGCAGTACTTC. Residues: CAWSSDRGREQYF.

The genes are TRBV6-1 and TRBJ1-1; 7 bases are shared with TRBD1. The CDR3 is 15 residues long. Germline values: CDR1 MNHNS, CDR2 SASEGT. Losses at the gene ends were 6 bases for V and 0 bases for J; bases not matched to a gene: 7. CDR3 bases: TGTGCCAGCAGCCGGGACAGCGATATGAACACTGAAGCTTTCTTT. It is translated as CASSRDSDMNTEAFF.

This chain connects TRBV6-5 to TRBJ2-7; 7 bases match TRBD1. The CDR3 is 15 residues long. The germline gives CDR1 MNHEY, CDR2 SVGAGI. The trim removed 5 bases at V and 6 bases at J, leaving 13 bases unmatched. This CDR3 reads CASSLTGFFHGEQYF. For the CDR3, the DNA is TGTGCCAGCAGTCTGACAGGGTTTTTCCATGGCGAGCAGTACTTC.

The chain combines TRBV9 with TRBJ2-1, with 15 positions matching TRBD2. Germline V CDR1 and CDR2: SGDLS, YYNGEE. The CDR3 runs to 16 residues. After removal of 3 bases from V and 9 bases from J, the junction contained 7 bases not matched to a gene. The chain's CDR3 is CASSAWTSGGVTEQFF. CDR3 DNA: TGTGCCAGCAGCGCCTGGACTAGCGGGGGGGTGACTGAGCAGTTCTTC.

The chain joins TRBV28 to TRBJ2-3; possibly TRBD2 for D (5 bases). Germline V lookup: CDR1 MDHEN, CDR2 SYDVKM. The CDR3 extends over 14 amino acids. With 6 bases removed from V and 3 bases from J, the gap between germline ends came to 13 bases. The CDR3 region has the DNA TGTGCCAGCAGCGCCCCCCGGGGAACAGATACGCAGTATTTT. Its translation is CASSAPRGTDTQYF.

The chain links TRBV6-4 to TRBJ1-2; a possible D gene is TRBD1 (5 bases). The CDR3 totals 13 residues. The V gene lost 6 bases and the J gene lost 6 bases, with 14 bases spanning the gap. The V gene's germline CDR1 is MRHNA and CDR2 SNTAGT. CDR3 sequence reads: CASRRTLSHGYTF. DNA for the CDR3: TGTGCCAGCAGGCGGACACTGTCCCATGGCTACACCTTC.